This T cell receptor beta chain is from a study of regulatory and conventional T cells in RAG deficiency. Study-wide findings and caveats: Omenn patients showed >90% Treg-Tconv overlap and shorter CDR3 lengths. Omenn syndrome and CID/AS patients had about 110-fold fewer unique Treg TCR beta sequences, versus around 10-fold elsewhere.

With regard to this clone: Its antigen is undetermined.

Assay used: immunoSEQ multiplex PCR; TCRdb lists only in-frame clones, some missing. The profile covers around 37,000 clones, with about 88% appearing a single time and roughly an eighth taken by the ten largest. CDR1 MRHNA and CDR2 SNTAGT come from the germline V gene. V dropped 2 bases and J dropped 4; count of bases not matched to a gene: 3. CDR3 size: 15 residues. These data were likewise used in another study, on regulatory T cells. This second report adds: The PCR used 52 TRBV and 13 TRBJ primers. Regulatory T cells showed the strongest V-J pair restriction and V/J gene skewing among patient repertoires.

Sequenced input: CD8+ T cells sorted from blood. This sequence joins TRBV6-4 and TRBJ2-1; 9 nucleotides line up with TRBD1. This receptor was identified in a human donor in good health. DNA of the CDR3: TGTGCCAGCAGTGACGGGACAGGGACTTACAATGAGCAGTTCTTC. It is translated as CASSDGTGTYNEQFF.